This T cell receptor beta chain came from a study of blood T cell repertoires in COVID-19. Germline V gene lookup returns CDR1 LNHDA and CDR2 SQIVND (reference sequence). After removal of 5 bases from V and 1 base from J, the junction contained 6 bases not matched to a gene. CDR3 size: 15 residues. Sequencing was performed with immunoSEQ multiplex PCR; in TCRdb, only in-frame clones are kept and a portion is missing. Of a few hundred thousand clones in the sample, 75% to 90% were seen once. V usage is TRBV19 and J usage is TRBJ1-1, with TRBD1 matching 8 bases. The receptor was derived from a woman between 50 and 59 years old who had recovered from COVID-19. Sequenced sample: PBMCs or T cells enriched from blood (not recorded which). The CDR3 here is CASSPRTGRNTEAFF. CDR3 bases: TGTGCCAGTAGTCCCCGGACAGGGCGGAACACTGAAGCTTTCTTT.